This T cell receptor (beta chain) was observed in a study of blood T cell repertoires in COVID-19. Libraries were prepared by immunoSEQ multiplex PCR; TCRdb keeps only in-frame clonotypes and omits some of them. Of some 250,000 clones detected, roughly 86% appear once; the ten largest clones hold 9% to 15%. This clone was counted a single time. Germline V lookup: CDR1 LNHDA, CDR2 SQIVND (reference sequence). The ends were cut back, 5 bases at V and 9 bases at J, with 14 bases in the middle. The CDR3 spans 14 residues. The specimen was peripheral blood. This clonotype was sampled from an elderly man with acute or convalescent COVID-19. The chain combines TRBV19 with TRBJ1-6, with D possibly being TRBD1 (6 bases). The CDR3 sequence is CASSSQGKSSPLHF. The CDR3 nucleotides are TGTGCCAGTAGTTCACAGGGAAAGTCTTCACCCCTCCACTTT.